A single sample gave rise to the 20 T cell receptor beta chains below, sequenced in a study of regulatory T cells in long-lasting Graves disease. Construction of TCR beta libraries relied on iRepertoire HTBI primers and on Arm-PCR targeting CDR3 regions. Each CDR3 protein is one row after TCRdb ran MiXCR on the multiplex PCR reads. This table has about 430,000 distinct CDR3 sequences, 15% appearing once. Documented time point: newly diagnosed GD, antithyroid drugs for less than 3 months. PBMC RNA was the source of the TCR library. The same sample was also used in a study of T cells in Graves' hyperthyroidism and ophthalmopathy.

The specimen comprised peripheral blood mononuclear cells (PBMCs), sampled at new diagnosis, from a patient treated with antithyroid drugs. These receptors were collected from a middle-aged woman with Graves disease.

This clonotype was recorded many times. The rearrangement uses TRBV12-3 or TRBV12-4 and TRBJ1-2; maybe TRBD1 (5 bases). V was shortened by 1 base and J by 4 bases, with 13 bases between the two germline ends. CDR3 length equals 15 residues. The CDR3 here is CASSLDGLRAYGYTF. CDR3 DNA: TGTGCCAGCAGTTTAGACGGCCTCAGGGCCTATGGCTACACCTTC.

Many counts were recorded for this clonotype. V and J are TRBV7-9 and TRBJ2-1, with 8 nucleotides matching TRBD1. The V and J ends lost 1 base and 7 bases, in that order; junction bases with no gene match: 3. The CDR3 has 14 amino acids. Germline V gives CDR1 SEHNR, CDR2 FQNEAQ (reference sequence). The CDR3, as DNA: TGTGCCAGCAGCTTAGTTCAGGGGGCGAATGAGCAGTTCTTC. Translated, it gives CASSLVQGANEQFF.

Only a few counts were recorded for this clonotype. CDR3 region: CASGGGSPYNEQFF. The CDR3 DNA follows: TGTGCTAGTGGAGGGGGGTCACCCTACAATGAGCAGTTCTTC. The chain joins TRBV12-5 to TRBJ2-1; the D call may be TRBD1 or TRBD2 (6 bases each). The CDR3 contains 14 residues. Germline CDR1 and CDR2: LGHNT and FRNRAP. V lost 6 bases and J 2 bases, leaving 11 bases between the germline ends.

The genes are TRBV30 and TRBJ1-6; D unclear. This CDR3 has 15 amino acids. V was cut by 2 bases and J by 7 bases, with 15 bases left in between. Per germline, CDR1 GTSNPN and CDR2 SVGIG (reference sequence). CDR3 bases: TGTGCCTGGAGTCCTCGTCGGGCCATAAATTCACCCCTCCACTTT. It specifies CAWSPRRAINSPLHF.

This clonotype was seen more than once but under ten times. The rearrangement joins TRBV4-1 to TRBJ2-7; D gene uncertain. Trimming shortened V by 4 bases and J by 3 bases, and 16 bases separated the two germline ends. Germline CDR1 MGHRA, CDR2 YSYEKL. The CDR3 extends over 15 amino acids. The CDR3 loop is CASSLDPARDYEQYF. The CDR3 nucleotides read TGCGCCAGCAGCCTCGACCCAGCAAGAGACTACGAGCAGTACTTC.

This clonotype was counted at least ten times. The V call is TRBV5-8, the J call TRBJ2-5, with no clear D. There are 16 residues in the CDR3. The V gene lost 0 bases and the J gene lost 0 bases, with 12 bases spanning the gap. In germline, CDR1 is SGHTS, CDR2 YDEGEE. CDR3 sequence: CASSLGALPYQETQYF. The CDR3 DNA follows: TGTGCCAGCAGCTTGGGGGCTTTACCGTACCAAGAGACCCAGTACTTC. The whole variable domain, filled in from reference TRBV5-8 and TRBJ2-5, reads EAGVTQSPTHLIKTRGQQATLRCSPISGHTSVYWYQQALGLGLQFLLWYDEGEERNRGNFPPRFSGRQFPNYSSELNVNALELEDSALYLCASSLGALPYQETQYFGPGTRLLVL.

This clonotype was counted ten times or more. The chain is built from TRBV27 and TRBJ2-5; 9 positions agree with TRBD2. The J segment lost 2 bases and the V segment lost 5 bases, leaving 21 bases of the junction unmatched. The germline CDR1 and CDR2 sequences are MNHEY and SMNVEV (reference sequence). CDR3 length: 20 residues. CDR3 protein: CASSPLPHSGRKGSQETQYF. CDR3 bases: TGTGCCAGCAGTCCCCTCCCCCATAGCGGGAGAAAAGGAAGTCAAGAGACCCAGTACTTC.

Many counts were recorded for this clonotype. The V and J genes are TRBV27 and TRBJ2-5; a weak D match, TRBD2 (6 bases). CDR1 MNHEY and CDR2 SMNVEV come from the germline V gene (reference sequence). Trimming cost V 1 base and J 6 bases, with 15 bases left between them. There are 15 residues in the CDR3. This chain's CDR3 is CASSLFRDFTQTQYF. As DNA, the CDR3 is TGTGCCAGCAGTTTATTCCGGGACTTTACCCAGACCCAGTACTTC.

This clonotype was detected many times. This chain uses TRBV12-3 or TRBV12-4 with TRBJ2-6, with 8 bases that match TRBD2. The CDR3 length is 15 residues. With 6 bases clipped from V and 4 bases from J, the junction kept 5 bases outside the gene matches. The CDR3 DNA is TGTGCCAGCAGGGCGGGGGGATCCGGGGCCAACGTCCTGACTTTC. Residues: CASRAGGSGANVLTF.

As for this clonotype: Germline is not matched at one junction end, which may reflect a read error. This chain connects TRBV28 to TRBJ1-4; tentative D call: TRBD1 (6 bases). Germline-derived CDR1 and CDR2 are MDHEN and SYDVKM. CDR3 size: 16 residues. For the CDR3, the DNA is TGTGCCAGCACTTTAACTGAGGCAGGGGATAATGAAAAACTGTTTTTT. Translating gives CASTLTEAGDNEKLFF.

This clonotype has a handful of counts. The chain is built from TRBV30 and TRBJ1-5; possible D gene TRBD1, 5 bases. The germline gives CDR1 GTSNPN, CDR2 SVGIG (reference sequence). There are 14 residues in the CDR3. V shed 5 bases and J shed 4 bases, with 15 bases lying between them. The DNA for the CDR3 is TGTGCCTGGGCGGCGGGACTGACGAATCAGCCCCAGCATTTT. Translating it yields CAWAAGLTNQPQHF.

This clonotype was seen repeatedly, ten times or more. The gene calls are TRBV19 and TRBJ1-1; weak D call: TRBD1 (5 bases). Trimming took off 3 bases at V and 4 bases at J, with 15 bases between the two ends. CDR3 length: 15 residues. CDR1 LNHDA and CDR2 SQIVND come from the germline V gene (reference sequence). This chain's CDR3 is CASSIPRGGSTEAFF. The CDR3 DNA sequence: TGTGCCAGTAGTATCCCTCGGGGGGGGAGCACTGAAGCTTTCTTT.

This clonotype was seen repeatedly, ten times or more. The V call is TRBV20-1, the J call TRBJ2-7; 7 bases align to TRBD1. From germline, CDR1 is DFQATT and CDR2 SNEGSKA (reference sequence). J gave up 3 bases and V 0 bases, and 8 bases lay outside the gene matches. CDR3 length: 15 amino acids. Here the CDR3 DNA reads TGCAGTGCTAGAGATCCATCCGGGACAGACTACGAGCAGTACTTC. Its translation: CSARDPSGTDYEQYF.

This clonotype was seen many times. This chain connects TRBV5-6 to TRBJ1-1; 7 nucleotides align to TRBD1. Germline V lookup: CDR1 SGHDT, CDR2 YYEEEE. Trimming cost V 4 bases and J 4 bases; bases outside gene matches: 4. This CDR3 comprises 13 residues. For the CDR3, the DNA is TGTGCCAGCAGCCCGTGGACAGGCACTGAAGCTTTCTTT. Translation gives CASSPWTGTEAFF.

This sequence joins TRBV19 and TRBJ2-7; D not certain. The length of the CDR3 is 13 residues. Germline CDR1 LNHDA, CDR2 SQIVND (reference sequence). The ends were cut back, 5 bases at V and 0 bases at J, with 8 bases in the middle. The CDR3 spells CASSLPYSYEQYF. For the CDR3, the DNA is TGTGCCAGTAGTCTGCCCTACTCCTACGAGCAGTACTTC.

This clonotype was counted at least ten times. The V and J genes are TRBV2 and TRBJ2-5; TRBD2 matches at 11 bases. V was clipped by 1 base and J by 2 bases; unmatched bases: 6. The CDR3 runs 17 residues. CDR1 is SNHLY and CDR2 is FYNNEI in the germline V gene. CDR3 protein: CASSEGPGLAEQETQYF. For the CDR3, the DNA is TGTGCCAGCAGTGAAGGCCCGGGACTAGCGGAACAAGAGACCCAGTACTTC.

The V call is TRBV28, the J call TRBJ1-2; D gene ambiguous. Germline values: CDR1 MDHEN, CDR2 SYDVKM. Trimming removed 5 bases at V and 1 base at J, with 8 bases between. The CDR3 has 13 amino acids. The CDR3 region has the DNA TGTGCCAGCAGTGTGGGTCTTAACTATGGCTACACCTTC. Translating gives CASSVGLNYGYTF.

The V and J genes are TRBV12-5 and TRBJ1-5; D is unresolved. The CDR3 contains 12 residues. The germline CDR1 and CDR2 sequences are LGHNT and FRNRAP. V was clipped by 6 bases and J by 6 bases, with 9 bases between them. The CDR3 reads CASGPTVQPQHF. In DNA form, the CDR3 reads TGTGCTAGTGGCCCTACAGTTCAGCCCCAGCATTTT.

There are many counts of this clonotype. The CDR3 protein is CASSFQGVRHSDTQYF. The CDR3, as DNA: TGTGCCAGCAGTTTCCAGGGGGTGAGGCACTCAGATACGCAGTATTTT. The V gene is TRBV2, the J gene TRBJ2-3, with TRBD1 identical over 7 bases. Germline V gives CDR1 SNHLY, CDR2 FYNNEI. The CDR3 spans 16 residues. Losses at the gene ends were 5 bases for V and 4 bases for J; bases not matched to a gene: 12. The whole variable domain, filled in from reference TRBV2 and TRBJ2-3, reads EPEVTQTPSHQVTQMGQEVILRCVPISNHLYFYWYRQILGQKVEFLVSFYNNEISEKSEIFDDQFSVERPDGSNFTLKIRSTKLEDSAMYFCASSFQGVRHSDTQYFGPGTRLTVL.

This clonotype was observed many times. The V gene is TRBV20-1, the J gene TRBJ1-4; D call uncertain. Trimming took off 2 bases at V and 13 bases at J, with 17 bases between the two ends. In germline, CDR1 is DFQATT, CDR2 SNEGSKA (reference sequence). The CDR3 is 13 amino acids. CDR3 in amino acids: CSARPPRPAGLFF. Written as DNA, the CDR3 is TGCAGTGCTAGACCACCACGGCCAGCCGGACTGTTTTTT.